The 2 T cell receptor beta chains in this list originate from one sample, sequenced in a study of shared clonotypes between healthy human individuals. Measured with immunoSEQ multiplex PCR; TCRdb has only the in-frame clones, and not every one. The repertoire holds under 2,500,000 clones, with approximately 94% as singletons. Specimen: naive CD4+ T cells sorted from blood. Subset reported: CD45RA+ positively selected. Receptors originate from a man younger than 35 in good health.

The chain combines TRBV7-2 with TRBJ2-1, with TRBD2 as a possible D gene (5 bases). Germline V gene lookup returns CDR1 SGHTA and CDR2 FQGNSA. Trimming stripped 4 bases from V and 5 bases from J, with 9 bases between. This CDR3 is built from 13 residues. CDR3 sequence (DNA): TGTGCCAGCAGCTCCACTAGAAACAATGAGCAGTTCTTC. Encoded protein: CASSSTRNNEQFF. The complete variable domain, with remaining parts taken from reference TRBV7-2 and TRBJ2-1, reads GAGVSQSPSNKVTEKGKDVELRCDPISGHTALYWYRQSLGQGLEFLIYFQGNSAPDKSGLPSDRFSAERTGGSVSTLTIQRTQQEDSAVYLCASSSTRNNEQFFGPGTRLTVL.

As regards this clone: This sample also contains other DNA sequences that code for the same CDR3. The rearrangement links TRBV30 to TRBJ1-5; D is unresolved. The CDR3 is made up of 14 amino acids. CDR1 and CDR2 from the germline V gene are GTSNPN and SVGIG (reference sequence). The ends were cut back, 0 bases at V and 2 bases at J, with 8 bases in the middle. The CDR3 region has the DNA TGTGCCTGGAGTGTCGGAGGAGGCAATCAGCCCCAGCATTTT. Residues: CAWSVGGGNQPQHF.